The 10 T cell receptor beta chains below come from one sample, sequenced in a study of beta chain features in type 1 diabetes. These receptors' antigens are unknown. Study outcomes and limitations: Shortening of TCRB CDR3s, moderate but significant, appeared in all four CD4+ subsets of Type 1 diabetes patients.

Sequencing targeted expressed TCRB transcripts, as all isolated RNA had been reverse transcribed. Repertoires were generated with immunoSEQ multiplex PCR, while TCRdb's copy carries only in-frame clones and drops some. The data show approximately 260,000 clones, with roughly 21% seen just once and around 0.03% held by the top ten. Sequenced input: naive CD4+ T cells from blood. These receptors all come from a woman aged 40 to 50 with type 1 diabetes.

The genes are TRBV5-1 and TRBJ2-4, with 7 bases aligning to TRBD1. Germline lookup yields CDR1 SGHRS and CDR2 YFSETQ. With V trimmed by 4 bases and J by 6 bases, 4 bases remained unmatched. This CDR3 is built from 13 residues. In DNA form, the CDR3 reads TGCGCCAGCAGCCCGGGACAGCTAAACATTCAGTACTTC. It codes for CASSPGQLNIQYF.

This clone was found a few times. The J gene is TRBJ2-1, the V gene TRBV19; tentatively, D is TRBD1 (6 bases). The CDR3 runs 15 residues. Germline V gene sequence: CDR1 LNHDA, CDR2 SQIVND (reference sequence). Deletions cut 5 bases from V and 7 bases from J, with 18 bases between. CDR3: CASSRRQVPENEQFF. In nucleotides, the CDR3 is TGTGCCAGTAGTCGACGACAGGTGCCCGAGAATGAGCAGTTCTTC.

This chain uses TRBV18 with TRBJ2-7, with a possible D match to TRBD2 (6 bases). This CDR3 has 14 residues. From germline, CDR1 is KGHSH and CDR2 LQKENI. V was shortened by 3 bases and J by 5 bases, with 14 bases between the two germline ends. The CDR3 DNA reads TGTGCCAGCTCACCGGGACTCACCCGGGACGAGCAGTACTTC. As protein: CASSPGLTRDEQYF.

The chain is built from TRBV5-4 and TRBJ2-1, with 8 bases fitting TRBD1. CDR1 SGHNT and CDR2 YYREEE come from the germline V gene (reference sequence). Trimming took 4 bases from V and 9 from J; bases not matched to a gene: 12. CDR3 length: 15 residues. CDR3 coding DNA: TGTGCCAGCAGCAATGGACAGGGAGGTTTGAGTGAGCAGTTCTTC. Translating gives CASSNGQGGLSEQFF. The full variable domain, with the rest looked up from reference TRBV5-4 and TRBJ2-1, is ETGVTQSPTHLIKTRGQQVTLRCSSQSGHNTVSWYQQALGQGPQFIFQYYREEENGRGNFPPRFSGLQFPNYSSELNVNALELDDSALYLCASSNGQGGLSEQFFGPGTRLTVL.

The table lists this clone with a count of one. The CDR3 here is CASSSPDSHEQFF. The CDR3 DNA sequence: TGTGCCAGCAGCTCCCCGGACAGTCATGAGCAGTTCTTC. This sequence joins TRBV7-3 and TRBJ2-1, with a tentative D call TRBD1 (6 bases). The CDR3 spans 13 residues. The V end was cut by 4 bases, the J end by 8 bases, with 12 bases between. The germline gives CDR1 SGHTA, CDR2 FQGTGA.

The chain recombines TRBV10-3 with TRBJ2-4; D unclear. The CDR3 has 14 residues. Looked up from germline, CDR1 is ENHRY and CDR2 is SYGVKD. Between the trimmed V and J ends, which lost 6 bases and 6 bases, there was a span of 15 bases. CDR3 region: CAISGQDAGNIQYF. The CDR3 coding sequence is TGTGCCATCAGCGGCCAGGATGCCGGAAACATTCAGTACTTC.

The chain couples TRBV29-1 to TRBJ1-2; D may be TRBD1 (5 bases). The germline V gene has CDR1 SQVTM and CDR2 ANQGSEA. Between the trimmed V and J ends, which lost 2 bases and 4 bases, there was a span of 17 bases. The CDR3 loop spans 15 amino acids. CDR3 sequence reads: CSVENLSAGVYGYTF. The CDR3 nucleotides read TGCAGCGTTGAAAACCTTTCGGCGGGGGTCTATGGCTACACCTTC. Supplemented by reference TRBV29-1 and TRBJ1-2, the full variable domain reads SAVISQKPSRDICQRGTSLTIQCQVDSQVTMMFWYRQQPGQSLTLIATANQGSEATYESGFVIDKFPISRPNLTFSTLTVSNMSPEDSSIYLCSVENLSAGVYGYTFGSGTRLTVV.

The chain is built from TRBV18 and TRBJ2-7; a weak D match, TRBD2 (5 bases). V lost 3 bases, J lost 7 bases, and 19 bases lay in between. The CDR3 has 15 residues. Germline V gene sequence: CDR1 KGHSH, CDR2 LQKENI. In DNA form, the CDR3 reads TGTGCCAGCTCACCCCTCGCAGCGGAGCAAGGGGAGCAGTACTTC. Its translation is CASSPLAAEQGEQYF.

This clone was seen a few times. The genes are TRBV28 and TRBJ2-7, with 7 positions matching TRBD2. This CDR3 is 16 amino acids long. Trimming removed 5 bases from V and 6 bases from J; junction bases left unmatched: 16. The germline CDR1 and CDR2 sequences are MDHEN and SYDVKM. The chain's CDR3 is CASSLTVLRGGGEQYF. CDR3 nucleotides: TGTGCCAGCAGTCTTACGGTCCTGAGGGGCGGGGGCGAGCAGTACTTC. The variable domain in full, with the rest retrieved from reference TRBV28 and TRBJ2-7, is DVKVTQSSRYLVKRTGEKVFLECVQDMDHENMFWYRQDPGLGLRLIYFSYDVKMKEKGDIPEGYSVSREKKERFSLILESASTNQTSMYLCASSLTVLRGGGEQYFGPGTRLTVT.

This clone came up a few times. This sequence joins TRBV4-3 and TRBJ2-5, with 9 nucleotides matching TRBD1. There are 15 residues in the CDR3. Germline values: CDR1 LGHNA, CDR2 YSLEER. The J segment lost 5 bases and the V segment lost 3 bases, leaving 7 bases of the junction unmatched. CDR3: CASSQGQGTGETQYF. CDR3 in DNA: TGCGCCAGCAGCCAGGGACAGGGCACAGGGGAGACCCAGTACTTC.